This TCR beta chain was recovered during a study of regulatory T cells in long-lasting Graves disease. The time point here: newly diagnosed GD, antithyroid drugs for less than 3 months. PBMCs provided the RNA from which the TCR library was made. Trimming took off 5 bases at V and 0 bases at J, with 10 bases between the two ends. From germline, CDR1 is SQVTM and CDR2 ANQGSEA. This CDR3 contains 13 residues. This clonotype was seen at least ten times. Construction of the TCR beta libraries employed iRepertoire HTBI primers in conjunction with Arm-PCR of CDR3 regions. TCRdb recomputed calls from the multiplex PCR reads with MiXCR, one row per CDR3 protein. Of around 480,000 distinct CDR3 sequences in the sample, under 20% were seen once. A further study also used this sample, focusing on T cells in Graves' hyperthyroidism and ophthalmopathy.

The receptor was derived from a man aged 35-49 years with Graves disease. This specimen was peripheral blood mononuclear cells (PBMCs), taken at new diagnosis, from a patient treated with antithyroid drugs. The chain uses TRBV29-1 and TRBJ1-1, with TRBD1 as a possible D gene (5 bases). The CDR3 sequence: CSVSRGMNTEAFF. The CDR3 DNA follows: TGCAGCGTTTCACGGGGGATGAACACTGAAGCTTTCTTT.